Below, 2 T cell receptor beta chains from the same sample are listed, as sequenced in a study of cytomegalovirus exposure and HLA in healthy donors. The PCR employed 60 Vbeta primers together with 13 Jbeta primers. Assay: immunoSEQ multiplex PCR; the TCRdb copy retains only in-frame clones and omits some. The sample includes roughly 190,000 clones, around 90% of them seen just once. Sequencing was carried out using PBMCs. The receptors were gathered from a young woman in good health and CMV-seronegative.

Only a few counts were recorded for this clone. The genes are TRBV5-4 and TRBJ2-7, with 11 bases fitting TRBD1. This CDR3 spans 16 amino acids. Trimming removed 3 bases from V and 4 bases from J; junction bases left unmatched: 9. Germline V CDR1 and CDR2: SGHNT, YYREEE (reference sequence). The CDR3 DNA sequence: TGTGCCAGCAGCTCAGGAGGGACAGGGGGGAGGTACGAGCAGTACTTC. Its protein product is CASSSGGTGGRYEQYF.

The chain combines TRBV4-1 with TRBJ2-1; 7 bases fit TRBD2. J lost 2 bases, V lost 0 bases, and 10 bases had no gene match. This CDR3 is built from 18 residues. The V gene's germline CDR1 is MGHRA and CDR2 YSYEKL. CDR3 protein: CASSQDRSSGVTYNEQFF. The CDR3 DNA is TGCGCCAGCAGCCAAGATCGTTCTAGCGGCGTTACCTACAATGAGCAGTTCTTC.